What follows are 19 T cell receptor beta chains derived from one specimen sequenced in a study of cytomegalovirus exposure and HLA in healthy donors. The PCR ran on 60 Vbeta and 13 Jbeta primers. Assay used: immunoSEQ multiplex PCR; TCRdb lists only in-frame clones, some missing. The table shows 85,000 to 100,000 clones, with about two thirds occurring only once. The sequencing input was PBMCs. These TCRs come from a human donor in good health.

J is TRBJ2-1 and V is TRBV6-5, with D perhaps matching TRBD2 (6 bases). CDR1 and CDR2 from the germline V gene are MNHEY and SVGAGI. With 4 bases removed from V and 9 bases from J, the gap between germline ends came to 10 bases. There are 12 residues in the CDR3. CDR3 in DNA: TGTGCCAGCAGTTTTTCGGGGGTTGAGCAGTTCTTC. This gives the protein CASSFSGVEQFF.

V usage is TRBV5-1 and J usage is TRBJ2-5; D ambiguous. V was pared by 4 bases and J by 2 bases, with 15 bases between. CDR1 is SGHRS, CDR2 YFSETQ, per germline. The CDR3 extends over 15 amino acids. The CDR3 loop is CASSLEPAGQETQYF. The CDR3 DNA reads as TGCGCCAGCAGCCTCGAACCAGCAGGTCAAGAGACCCAGTACTTC.

This clone has more than one count but fewer than ten. The CDR3 here is CASSEGAGTNEKLFF. In DNA, the CDR3 is TGTGCCAGCAGTGAAGGTGCGGGGACTAATGAAAAACTGTTTTTT. This rearrangement joins TRBV6-1 to TRBJ1-4; D gene ambiguous. The germline V and J ends were trimmed by 1 base and 2 bases, with 8 bases remaining between them. The CDR3 runs to 15 residues. Germline CDR1 and CDR2: MNHNS and SASEGT.

CDR3 nucleotides: TGCAGCGTGGACTCCGGGACAGGTAACACTGAAGCTTTCTTT. Its translation: CSVDSGTGNTEAFF. V is TRBV29-1 and J is TRBJ1-1; 8 nucleotides line up with TRBD1. Germline-derived CDR1 and CDR2 are SQVTM and ANQGSEA. This CDR3 spans 14 amino acids. After removal of 6 bases from V and 2 bases from J, the junction contained 8 bases not matched to a gene.

CDR3 protein: CASSQGLGRQMNTEAFF. In nucleotides, the CDR3 is TGCGCCAGCAGCCAAGGCCTCGGTAGACAGATGAACACTGAAGCTTTCTTT. The chain uses TRBV4-1 and TRBJ1-1; D is possibly TRBD1 (5 bases). The CDR3 is 17 residues long. The germline V gene has CDR1 MGHRA and CDR2 YSYEKL. V gave up 1 base and J gave up 0 bases, with 15 bases separating them.

The chain recombines TRBV5-8 with TRBJ2-5; D ambiguous. The CDR3 sequence is 14 residues long. CDR1 and CDR2 from the germline V gene are SGHTS and YDEGEE. The germline V and J ends were trimmed by 0 bases and 2 bases, with 8 bases remaining between them. This CDR3 reads CASSLAASQETQYF. Written as DNA, the CDR3 is TGTGCCAGCAGCTTGGCGGCTAGTCAAGAGACCCAGTACTTC.

Only a few counts were recorded for this clone. CDR3 loop: CASSLEWGHWDTQYF. DNA for the CDR3: TGTGCCAGCAGCTTAGAGTGGGGGCATTGGGATACGCAGTATTTT. J is TRBJ2-3 and V is TRBV11-3; a weak D match, TRBD1 (6 bases). The CDR3 has 15 amino acids. Germline CDR1 is SGHNT and CDR2 is YENEEA. V shed 0 bases and J shed 6 bases, with 13 bases lying between them.

The chain is built from TRBV10-3 and TRBJ2-1; weak D call: TRBD2 (6 bases). Germline CDR1 is ENHRY and CDR2 is SYGVKD. The CDR3 has 13 residues. The V end lost 4 bases, the J end lost 9 bases, and 13 bases lay between the germline ends. In nucleotides, the CDR3 is TGTGCCATCAGTGGTTTTAGGGGACTTGAGCAGTTCTTC. Translating it yields CAISGFRGLEQFF.

This chain uses TRBV5-4 with TRBJ1-1; perhaps TRBD1 as D (5 bases). V lost 10 bases, J lost 4 bases, and 14 bases lay in between. CDR1 and CDR2 (germline): SGHNT, YYREEE (reference sequence). The CDR3 is made up of 12 amino acids. As DNA, the CDR3 is TGTGCCGCCTCGACAGTCGTCACTGAAGCTTTCTTT. Translation gives CAASTVVTEAFF.

This clone has just a few counts. J is TRBJ2-7 and V is TRBV6-6; D possibly corresponds to TRBD2 (7 bases). V lost 3 bases, J lost 2 bases, and 11 bases lay in between. CDR3 length: 14 residues. CDR1 is MNHNY and CDR2 is SVGAGI in the germline V gene (reference sequence). The CDR3 DNA reads TGTGCCAGCAGTTATGGGCGGGGGCCCTACGAGCAGTACTTC. Translated, it gives CASSYGRGPYEQYF.

This rearrangement joins TRBV11-3 to TRBJ2-7; TRBD1 matches at 12 bases. Germline trimming cut 1 base from V and 6 bases from J; bases unmatched to any gene: 7. The CDR3 is 16 amino acids. Germline V gives CDR1 SGHNT, CDR2 YENEEA. CDR3 in amino acids: CASSLAWGQGASEQYF. The CDR3 DNA is TGTGCCAGCAGCTTAGCTTGGGGACAGGGGGCCTCCGAGCAGTACTTC. The entire variable domain, with the rest obtained from reference TRBV11-3 and TRBJ2-7, is as follows: EAGVVQSPRYKIIEKKQPVAFWCNPISGHNTLYWYLQNLGQGPELLIRYENEEAVDDSQLPKDRFSAERLKGVDSTLKIQPAELGDSAVYLCASSLAWGQGASEQYFGPGTRLTVT.

This chain joins TRBV30 and TRBJ2-2; tentative D call: TRBD2 (5 bases). The CDR3 has 17 residues. Germline V CDR1 and CDR2: GTSNPN, SVGIG (reference sequence). The V and J ends lost 4 bases and 3 bases respectively, with 21 bases between them. The DNA of the CDR3 is TGTGCCTGGACCACCCCCTCGGGGTCCACTCACACCGGGGAGCTGTTTTTT. Amino acids: CAWTTPSGSTHTGELFF.

This chain connects TRBV6-6 to TRBJ2-1; D may be TRBD1 (6 bases). The CDR3 has 16 residues. Germline V lookup: CDR1 MNHNY, CDR2 SVGAGI (reference sequence). The V end lost 5 bases, the J end lost 5 bases, and 19 bases lay between the germline ends. The CDR3 DNA reads TGTGCCAGCAGTAACCGGGACAAGGGTGTGAACAATGAGCAGTTCTTC. This codes for CASSNRDKGVNNEQFF.

V usage is TRBV6-6 and J usage is TRBJ1-2, with TRBD1 identical over 9 bases. The V and J ends lost 2 bases and 8 bases, in that order; junction bases with no gene match: 6. The CDR3 is 14 residues long. Germline lookup yields CDR1 MNHNY and CDR2 SVGAGI (reference sequence). CDR3 bases: TGTGCCAGCAGTTACGGGGGACAGGGAGACGGCTACACCTTC. This encodes CASSYGGQGDGYTF.

The genes are TRBV10-3 and TRBJ1-2; D might be TRBD1 (6 bases). V lost 11 bases and J lost 8, with 24 bases in between. This CDR3 region has 14 residues. Germline CDR1 and CDR2: ENHRY and SYGVKD. The DNA of the CDR3 is TGTGCCTCGCATGAAGGGGGGGGCGGGTACGGCTACACCTTC. The encoded protein is CASHEGGGGYGYTF.

This clone occurred once. V usage is TRBV11-2 and J usage is TRBJ1-2, with 9 bases that match TRBD1. The CDR3 runs 17 residues. With V trimmed by 3 bases and J by 4 bases, 12 bases remained unmatched. CDR1 is SGHAT and CDR2 is FQNNGV in the germline V gene. The CDR3 DNA reads as TGTGCCAGCAGCTTGGTGGGGGGGACAGGGATTCTCTATGGCTACACCTTC. This encodes CASSLVGGTGILYGYTF.

This chain links TRBV6-7 with TRBJ2-7, with 7 bases matching TRBD2. TRBV6-7 is an ORF; its function is uncertain. J gave up 2 bases and V 0 bases, and 7 bases lay outside the gene matches. This CDR3 is 16 amino acids long. CDR3 DNA: TGTGCCAGCAGTTACTCGATGCGGGGGTCCCCCTACGAGCAGTACTTC. Protein sequence: CASSYSMRGSPYEQYF.

The rearrangement uses TRBV13 and TRBJ2-7; 9 bases fit TRBD1. The CDR3 is 17 residues long. The junction had 14 bases not matched to a gene; V was cut back by 4 bases and J by 4 bases. Germline CDR1 and CDR2: PRHDT and FYEKMQ (reference sequence). The CDR3 reads CASSSGPGQGDGYEQYF. CDR3 nucleotide sequence: TGTGCCAGCAGCTCCGGCCCGGGACAGGGAGATGGTTACGAGCAGTACTTC. Full variable domain (outside the CDR3, taken from reference TRBV13 and TRBJ2-7): AAGVIQSPRHLIKEKRETATLKCYPIPRHDTVYWYQQGPGQDPQFLISFYEKMQSDKGSIPDRFSAQQFSDYHSELNMSSLELGDSALYFCASSSGPGQGDGYEQYFGPGTRLTVT.

This clone was counted a single time. The chain carries TRBV5-1 and TRBJ1-4; D possibly corresponds to TRBD1 (5 bases). This CDR3 contains 15 residues. V gave up 0 bases and J gave up 1 base, with 7 bases separating them. Germline values: CDR1 SGHRS, CDR2 YFSETQ. CDR3 protein: CASSLADRTNEKLFF. The CDR3 DNA follows: TGCGCCAGCAGCTTGGCCGACAGAACTAATGAAAAACTGTTTTTT.